The 27 T cell receptor beta chains in this list originate from one sample, sequenced in a study of blood T cell repertoires in COVID-19. Data came from immunoSEQ multiplex PCR; TCRdb stores just in-frame clones and leaves some out. The sample has roughly 250,000 clones; approximately 90% are singletons. Sequenced material: PBMCs or T cells enriched from blood (not recorded which). The source is a woman under 30 who had recovered from COVID-19.

The V and J genes are TRBV6-4 and TRBJ1-2, with D maybe TRBD1 (6 bases). V lost 4 bases and J 5 bases, leaving 11 bases between the germline ends. The length of the CDR3 is 13 residues. Germline values: CDR1 MRHNA, CDR2 SNTAGT. The DNA for the CDR3 is TGTGCCAGCAGTGTGGACAGATTGTATGGCTACACCTTC. It specifies CASSVDRLYGYTF.

The V call is TRBV24-1, the J call TRBJ1-2; the D is unclear. With 9 bases removed from V and 3 bases from J, the gap between germline ends came to 10 bases. This CDR3 has 12 residues. From germline, CDR1 is KGHDR and CDR2 SFDVKD. In nucleotides, the CDR3 is TGTGCCACCTCAGCCGGGGACTATGGCTACACCTTC. Protein product: CATSAGDYGYTF.

This chain uses TRBV6-4 with TRBJ1-2; TRBD1 agrees at 8 bases. V lost 6 bases, J lost 8 bases, and 8 bases stayed unmatched. There are 13 residues in the CDR3. From germline, CDR1 is MRHNA and CDR2 SNTAGT. This CDR3 is CASRRTGTEGYTF. The CDR3 DNA reads as TGTGCCAGCAGAAGGACAGGGACGGAGGGCTACACCTTC.

This clone appeared a single time. The chain uses TRBV28 and TRBJ2-7; 8 positions match TRBD1. From germline, CDR1 is MDHEN and CDR2 SYDVKM. Losses at the gene ends were 7 bases for V and 3 bases for J; bases not matched to a gene: 8. The CDR3 extends over 14 amino acids. CDR3 protein: CASTRSGQVYEQYF. CDR3 coding DNA: TGTGCCAGCACCAGATCGGGACAGGTCTACGAGCAGTACTTC.

The chain links TRBV7-3 to TRBJ2-5, with TRBD2 identical over 15 bases. V was clipped by 5 bases and J by 5 bases; unmatched bases: 3. Germline-derived CDR1 and CDR2 are SGHTA and FQGTGA. The CDR3 extends over 15 amino acids. The CDR3 here is CASSPGLAGGETQYF. In DNA form, the CDR3 reads TGTGCCAGCAGCCCGGGACTAGCGGGAGGCGAGACCCAGTACTTC.

The V and J genes are TRBV3-1 (or the pseudogene TRBV3-2) and TRBJ2-7, with TRBD1 identical over 8 bases. CDR1 is LGHDT, CDR2 YNNKEL, per germline (reference sequence). The junction had 8 bases not matched to a gene; V was cut back by 1 base and J by 0 bases. The CDR3 is made up of 17 amino acids. CDR3 sequence: CASSQGSFGQGSYEQYF. The DNA for the CDR3 is TGTGCCAGCAGCCAAGGATCTTTTGGACAGGGCTCCTACGAGCAGTACTTC.

The chain combines TRBV4-1 with TRBJ1-1; no firm D call. V lost 10 bases, J lost 0 bases, and 15 bases lay in between. Looked up from germline, CDR1 is MGHRA and CDR2 is YSYEKL. The length of the CDR3 is 14 residues. The chain's CDR3 is CATSRRGLNTEAFF. CDR3 DNA sequence: TGCGCCACCTCTAGGCGAGGGCTGAACACTGAAGCTTTCTTT.

The chain combines TRBV19 with TRBJ1-3; TRBD1 is a possible D gene (5 bases). Trimming removed 5 bases from V and 7 bases from J, with 24 bases in between. Germline CDR1 and CDR2: LNHDA and SQIVND (reference sequence). The length of the CDR3 is 17 residues. The DNA for the CDR3 is TGTGCCAGTAGTTTCCTCTGGCGGGGGGAGGTTGATAACACCATATATTTT. Translated: CASSFLWRGEVDNTIYF.

This chain joins TRBV7-9 and TRBJ1-5, with 7 bases matching TRBD1. CDR3 length equals 18 residues. Trimming cost V 3 bases and J 1 base; bases outside gene matches: 12. Germline values: CDR1 SEHNR, CDR2 FQNEAQ (reference sequence). CDR3: CASSLTQGEELSNQPQHF. CDR3 nucleotides: TGTGCCAGCAGCTTGACCCAGGGGGAAGAATTAAGCAATCAGCCCCAGCATTTT.

J is TRBJ1-3 and V is TRBV2; D gene uncertain. V lost 3 bases and J lost 0, with 9 bases in between. This CDR3 is 15 amino acids long. Germline V gene sequence: CDR1 SNHLY, CDR2 FYNNEI. CDR3 loop: CASSDSPSSGNTIYF. The CDR3 DNA sequence: TGTGCCAGCAGTGACTCACCGAGCTCTGGAAACACCATATATTTT.

CDR3 DNA sequence: TGTGCCAGCAGCTCCCGGACAGGGCCTCTTGAAGCTTTCTTT. Translation gives CASSSRTGPLEAFF. The chain links TRBV5-5 to TRBJ1-1; 8 positions agree with TRBD1. This CDR3 comprises 14 residues. Germline V gene lookup returns CDR1 SGHKS and CDR2 YYEKEE (reference sequence). The V gene end was trimmed by 3 bases and the J gene end by 7 bases; junction bases not matched to a gene: 8.

For this clone: Distinct nucleotide sequences in the sample also encode this CDR3. The chain recombines TRBV7-3 with TRBJ1-2, with 9 bases matching TRBD1. Germline assignment: CDR1 SGHTA and CDR2 FQGTGA. There are 13 residues in the CDR3. The ends lost 5 bases at V and 5 bases at J; junction bases unmatched: 3. For the CDR3, the DNA is TGTGCCAGCAGCCCAGGACAGGGGTATGGCTACACCTTC. The encoded protein is CASSPGQGYGYTF.

This chain uses TRBV13 with TRBJ1-4; 7 positions agree with TRBD1. After removal of 0 bases from V and 8 bases from J, the junction contained 0 bases not matched to a gene. From germline, CDR1 is PRHDT and CDR2 FYEKMQ (reference sequence). The CDR3 has 13 residues. CDR3 residues: CASSLGQGEKLFF. In DNA, the CDR3 is TGTGCCAGCAGCTTAGGACAGGGGGAAAAACTGTTTTTT.

This rearrangement joins TRBV5-8 to TRBJ1-3; D is uncertain. V was cut by 4 bases and J by 4 bases, with 12 bases left in between. Per the germline V gene, CDR1 is SGHTS and CDR2 is YDEGEE. CDR3 length: 14 amino acids. For the CDR3, the DNA is TGTGCCAGCAGCCTGACCGGAGGGGGAAACACCATATATTTT. Translated: CASSLTGGGNTIYF. Full variable domain (missing parts from reference TRBV5-8 and TRBJ1-3): EAGVTQSPTHLIKTRGQQATLRCSPISGHTSVYWYQQALGLGLQFLLWYDEGEERNRGNFPPRFSGRQFPNYSSELNVNALELEDSALYLCASSLTGGGNTIYFGEGSWLTVV.

The rearrangement links TRBV4-1 to TRBJ2-3, with 12 bases lining up with TRBD2. The V and J ends lost 3 bases and 1 base, in that order; junction bases with no gene match: 5. This CDR3 is 17 amino acids long. CDR1 and CDR2 from the germline V gene are MGHRA and YSYEKL. This chain's CDR3 is CASSHKLAGGRTDTQYF. CDR3 DNA sequence: TGCGCCAGCAGCCACAAACTAGCGGGAGGTCGCACAGATACGCAGTATTTT.

V is TRBV2 and J is TRBJ2-1; the match to TRBD1 covers 9 bases. CDR1 and CDR2 (germline): SNHLY, FYNNEI. The CDR3 is 14 residues long. V gave up 6 bases and J gave up 4 bases; unmatched junction bases: 4. For the CDR3, the DNA is TGTGCCAGCAGCCGGGACAGGGCGTACAATGAGCAGTTCTTC. It specifies CASSRDRAYNEQFF.

The chain is built from TRBV10-1 and TRBJ2-3; 14 nucleotides agree with TRBD2. This CDR3 has 15 residues. The germline V gene has CDR1 WNHNN and CDR2 SYGVQD (reference sequence). The J segment lost 6 bases and the V segment lost 6 bases, leaving 5 bases of the junction unmatched. The CDR3 protein is CASRGLAGVRDTQYF. For the CDR3, the DNA is TGCGCCAGCAGGGGACTAGCGGGGGTCCGGGATACGCAGTATTTT.

The V and J genes are TRBV3-1 (or the pseudogene TRBV3-2) and TRBJ1-3, with 7 bases matching TRBD1. Unmatched junction bases numbered 7, after V lost 5 bases and J lost 0 bases. This CDR3 spans 16 amino acids. CDR1 and CDR2 (germline): LGHDT, YNNKEL (reference sequence). The CDR3 protein is CASSSRQGFSGNTIYF. CDR3 nucleotide sequence: TGTGCCAGCAGCTCCCGACAGGGCTTCTCTGGAAACACCATATATTTT.

The chain joins TRBV5-1 to TRBJ1-1, with 8 bases aligning to TRBD1. The CDR3 has 14 residues. Germline values: CDR1 SGHRS, CDR2 YFSETQ. V was clipped by 4 bases and J by 11 bases; unmatched bases: 13. The CDR3 spells CASSPTLRGRTAFF. CDR3 bases: TGCGCCAGCAGCCCAACCCTCAGGGGGCGAACGGCTTTCTTT.

The gene calls are TRBV15 and TRBJ1-5, with a tentative D call TRBD1 (5 bases). Trimming cost V 1 base and J 7 bases, with 20 bases left between them. From germline, CDR1 is LNHNV and CDR2 YYDKDF (reference sequence). The CDR3 is made up of 17 amino acids. The CDR3 reads CATSRVATAGPGQPQHF. The CDR3 coding sequence is TGTGCCACCAGCAGAGTTGCAACAGCGGGGCCAGGGCAGCCCCAGCATTTT.

In its sample, this clone was seen once. J is TRBJ2-7 and V is TRBV3-1 (or the pseudogene TRBV3-2), with a weak D call TRBD1 (6 bases). CDR3 size: 14 residues. V dropped 2 bases and J dropped 7 bases, with 15 bases sitting between them. Germline V gene sequence: CDR1 LGHDT, CDR2 YNNKEL (reference sequence). CDR3: CASSQRTGSEEQYF. The CDR3 DNA reads as TGTGCCAGCAGCCAAAGAACAGGGAGTGAGGAGCAGTACTTC.

This chain connects TRBV19 to TRBJ1-5; possible D gene TRBD1, 6 bases. Germline V CDR1 and CDR2: LNHDA, SQIVND (reference sequence). V was trimmed by 1 base and J by 4 bases, leaving 11 bases between them. This CDR3 is 15 amino acids long. The CDR3 sequence is CASSIAGAPNQPQHF. In DNA form, the CDR3 reads TGTGCCAGTAGTATAGCAGGGGCGCCGAATCAGCCCCAGCATTTT.

Concerning this clone itself: The sample contains more than one DNA sequence encoding this CDR3. V usage is TRBV27 and J usage is TRBJ1-2; weak D call: TRBD1 (6 bases). The CDR3 runs 13 residues. The germline CDR1 and CDR2 sequences are MNHEY and SMNVEV (reference sequence). The V gene lost 3 bases and the J gene lost 4 bases, with 9 bases spanning the gap. The CDR3 DNA reads as TGTGCCAGCAGTTTTACCAGGGGCTATGGCTACACCTTC. Protein product: CASSFTRGYGYTF.

The CDR3 protein is CASSLDLYRVTEAFF. Here the CDR3 DNA reads TGTGCCAGCAGCTTAGATCTTTACAGGGTGACTGAAGCTTTCTTT. The V gene is TRBV11-2, the J gene TRBJ1-1; perhaps TRBD1 as D (6 bases). This CDR3 comprises 15 residues. Looked up from germline, CDR1 is SGHAT and CDR2 is FQNNGV. Between the trimmed V and J ends, which lost 0 bases and 5 bases, there was a span of 13 bases.

The genes are TRBV27 and TRBJ1-1; maybe TRBD1 (5 bases). V lost 4 bases and J 1 base, leaving 16 bases between the germline ends. The germline V gene has CDR1 MNHEY and CDR2 SMNVEV (reference sequence). This CDR3 has 16 residues. The CDR3 region is CASSSWAGTQNTEAFF. The CDR3 coding sequence is TGTGCCAGCAGTTCGTGGGCCGGGACTCAGAACACTGAAGCTTTCTTT.

V usage is TRBV25-1 and J usage is TRBJ1-1; tentatively, D is TRBD1 (5 bases). Trimming pared 6 bases from V and 3 bases from J, leaving 17 bases between. From germline, CDR1 is MGHDK and CDR2 SYGVNS. This CDR3 comprises 15 residues. In DNA, the CDR3 is TGTGCCAGCAGACACCAGGGCGCCCAATACACTGAAGCTTTCTTT. Amino acid sequence: CASRHQGAQYTEAFF.

This chain uses TRBV7-9 with TRBJ2-5; TRBD2 agrees at 7 bases. V lost 3 bases, J lost 5 bases, and 3 bases stayed unmatched. The CDR3 extends over 13 amino acids. Germline lookup yields CDR1 SEHNR and CDR2 FQNEAQ (reference sequence). As DNA, the CDR3 is TGTGCCAGCAGCTTCCAGGGAGGGGAGACCCAGTACTTC. Protein product: CASSFQGGETQYF. The whole variable domain, remainder taken from reference TRBV7-9 and TRBJ2-5, is DTGVSQNPRHKITKRGQNVTFRCDPISEHNRLYWYRQTLGQGPEFLTYFQNEAQLEKSRLLSDRFSAERPKGSFSTLEIQRTEQGDSAMYLCASSFQGGETQYFGPGTRLLVL.